Presented here are 12 T cell receptor beta chains from one specimen sequenced in a study of shared clonotypes between healthy human individuals. Profiled with immunoSEQ multiplex PCR; TCRdb holds only in-frame clones, not every one. This table has around 2.5 million clones, roughly 93% appearing once. The specimen sequenced was naive CD4+ T cells from PBMCs. The subset: CD45RA+ positively selected. The origin of the receptors is a man younger than 30 in good health. Some clones in this sample may be carry-over from other donors' samples.

V is TRBV18 and J is TRBJ2-7; 9 bases agree with TRBD2. The CDR3 spans 17 residues. Trimming removed 1 base from V and 2 bases from J; junction bases left unmatched: 9. The germline V gene encodes CDR1 KGHSH and CDR2 LQKENI. The CDR3 DNA follows: TGTGCCAGCTCACCACGGTTGGAGTCTAGCGGGACCTACGAGCAGTACTTC. It is translated as CASSPRLESSGTYEQYF.

V and J are TRBV19 and TRBJ1-1, with a tentative D call TRBD1 (6 bases). This CDR3 contains 14 residues. Per the germline V gene, CDR1 is LNHDA and CDR2 is SQIVND (reference sequence). The ends were cut back, 7 bases at V and 3 bases at J, with 15 bases in the middle. CDR3 sequence (DNA): TGTGCCAGTACCCACCCAACAGGGCACACTGAAGCTTTCTTT. Encoded protein: CASTHPTGHTEAFF.

To note about this clone: Other DNA sequences in this specimen translate into the identical CDR3. CDR3 sequence: CASSPQGGSSYEQYF. DNA of the CDR3: TGCGCCAGCAGCCCCCAGGGGGGTTCCTCCTACGAGCAGTACTTC. The chain combines TRBV5-1 with TRBJ2-7, with a weak D call TRBD1 (7 bases). Germline V lookup: CDR1 SGHRS, CDR2 YFSETQ. This CDR3 has 15 residues. V was pared by 4 bases and J by 0 bases, with 14 bases between.

This clone was seen only once. CDR3 nucleotide sequence: TGCGCCAGCAGCTTTTTTCAGGGGGCGAACACTGAAGCTTTCTTT. The encoded protein is CASSFFQGANTEAFF. V usage is TRBV5-1 and J usage is TRBJ1-1; 8 bases align to TRBD1. From germline, CDR1 is SGHRS and CDR2 YFSETQ. J was trimmed by 1 base and V by 2 bases; bases with no gene match: 4. The CDR3 is made up of 15 amino acids. Full variable domain (rest looked up from reference TRBV5-1 and TRBJ1-1): KAGVTQTPRYLIKTRGQQVTLSCSPISGHRSVSWYQQTPGQGLQFLFEYFSETQRNKGNFPGRFSGRQFSNSRSEMNVSTLELGDSALYLCASSFFQGANTEAFFGQGTRLTVV.

As for this clone: The same CDR3 can be traced to other DNA sequences in this sample. J is TRBJ2-7 and V is TRBV11-2; D call uncertain. Germline V gives CDR1 SGHAT, CDR2 FQNNGV. The CDR3 covers 15 residues. Trimming pared 0 bases from V and 2 bases from J, leaving 11 bases between. The CDR3 nucleotides read TGTGCCAGCAGCTTAGACCCGGGCGGTACCTACGAGCAGTACTTC. Its translation: CASSLDPGGTYEQYF. The whole variable domain, remainder taken from reference TRBV11-2 and TRBJ2-7, is EAGVAQSPRYKIIEKRQSVAFWCNPISGHATLYWYQQILGQGPKLLIQFQNNGVVDDSQLPKDRFSAERLKGVDSTLKIQPAKLEDSAVYLCASSLDPGGTYEQYFGPGTRLTVT.

This clone was observed once. Within the sample, other DNA sequences also encode this same CDR3. The chain combines TRBV11-2 with TRBJ2-7; possible D gene TRBD1, 6 bases. The CDR3 sequence is 14 residues long. V shed 5 bases and J shed 2 bases, with 13 bases lying between them. Germline CDR1 reads SGHAT; CDR2 reads FQNNGV. CDR3 sequence: CASSRTGGAYEQYF. The CDR3 bases are TGTGCCAGCAGCAGAACTGGGGGCGCCTACGAGCAGTACTTC.

V is TRBV11-2 and J is TRBJ2-5; 7 positions match TRBD1. The CDR3 length is 14 residues. Germline V gives CDR1 SGHAT, CDR2 FQNNGV. The trim removed 3 bases at V and 5 bases at J, leaving 6 bases unmatched. The CDR3 nucleotides are TGTGCCAGCAGCTTTTCGAGGGGGCTGGAGACCCAGTACTTC. The encoded protein is CASSFSRGLETQYF.

The V gene is TRBV5-1, the J gene TRBJ2-2; unclear D gene. Germline CDR1 reads SGHRS; CDR2 reads YFSETQ. This CDR3 has 15 amino acids. V was trimmed by 6 bases and J by 6 bases, leaving 18 bases between them. In DNA form, the CDR3 reads TGCGCCAGCAATTTAGGTCAGCTAGAGGCCGGGGAGCTGTTTTTT. Encoded protein: CASNLGQLEAGELFF.

Remarks on this clone: Other nucleotide sequences in the sample specify the same CDR3. The chain joins TRBV5-1 to TRBJ2-3; 8 bases line up with TRBD1. Germline V gene sequence: CDR1 SGHRS, CDR2 YFSETQ. V shed 4 bases, J shed 6 bases, and the junction held 7 bases outside the gene matches. The CDR3 contains 14 residues. CDR3 amino acids: CASSLGQGRDTQYF. In DNA, the CDR3 is TGCGCCAGCAGCCTCGGACAGGGCCGGGATACGCAGTATTTT.

This chain links TRBV28 with TRBJ2-3, with D uncertain. The CDR3 loop spans 18 amino acids. V dropped 6 bases and J dropped 0 bases, with 22 bases sitting between them. CDR1 and CDR2 (germline): MDHEN, SYDVKM. For the CDR3, the DNA is TGTGCCAGCAGCCCCCCCATTTATTTAGTGACTAGCACAGATACGCAGTATTTT. It yields the protein CASSPPIYLVTSTDTQYF.

The chain joins TRBV2 to TRBJ2-7, with 12 bases identical to TRBD1. Trimming took 2 bases from V and 7 from J; bases not matched to a gene: 6. Germline CDR1 SNHLY, CDR2 FYNNEI. The CDR3 extends over 15 amino acids. The CDR3 DNA is TGTGCCAGCAGTGAACTGGGACAGGGGGCGCGTGAGCAGTACTTC. Translating it yields CASSELGQGAREQYF.

This clone was seen just once. The chain links TRBV6-5 to TRBJ2-7, with D unresolved. The germline V and J ends were trimmed by 6 bases and 7 bases, with 10 bases remaining between them. Germline V lookup: CDR1 MNHEY, CDR2 SVGAGI. The CDR3 has 11 residues. Here the CDR3 reads CASSPKWEQYF. The CDR3 DNA sequence: TGTGCCAGCAGCCCGAAGTGGGAGCAGTACTTC.